These 22 T cell receptor beta chains share one sample of origin, sequenced in a study of T cell repertoires in cytomegalovirus infection. These receptors' antigens are unknown. TCRdb recomputed calls from the reads with MiXCR, one row per CDR3 protein. The sample contains some 800,000 distinct CDR3 sequences, approximately 32% of which appear only once. Sequences were derived from cultured CD8+ T cells from PBMCs, sampled from culture after CMV antigen stimulation. The source is a human donor in good health (CMV status not recorded). Some clones in this sample may be carry-over from other donors' samples.

This clonotype was recorded a few times. The genes are TRBV7-9 and TRBJ1-6, with 8 positions matching TRBD1. J was trimmed by 1 base and V by 6 bases; bases with no gene match: 11. Germline V gene data show CDR1 as SEHNR and CDR2 as FQNEAQ (reference sequence). This CDR3 has 18 amino acids. The CDR3 is CASRSQDRGSSYNSPLHF. DNA for the CDR3: TGTGCCAGCAGGTCGCAAGACAGGGGCAGTTCCTATAATTCACCCCTCCACTTT.

V and J are TRBV7-9 and TRBJ1-4; no clear D. V was shortened by 5 bases and J by 8 bases, with 9 bases between the two germline ends. This CDR3 is built from 12 residues. CDR1 SEHNR and CDR2 FQNEAQ come from the germline V gene (reference sequence). In DNA form, the CDR3 reads TGTGCCAGCAGCCAGAGGTTGGAAAAACTGTTTTTT. Translating gives CASSQRLEKLFF.

The genes are TRBV14 and TRBJ1-2, with unresolved D. Germline lookup yields CDR1 SGHDN and CDR2 FVKESK. Deletions cut 1 base from V and 4 bases from J, with 7 bases between. The CDR3 is 13 residues long. The DNA for the CDR3 is TGTGCCAGCAGCCAAGTCTCAGCCTATGGCTACACCTTC. This sequence encodes CASSQVSAYGYTF.

The chain links TRBV7-3 to TRBJ2-5, with D possibly being TRBD2 (7 bases). Germline CDR1 reads SGHTA; CDR2 reads FQGTGA. The length of the CDR3 is 15 residues. V lost 5 bases, J lost 5 bases, and 18 bases lay in between. The CDR3 spells CASSGNGGQGETQYF. The CDR3 DNA is TGTGCCAGCAGCGGGAACGGGGGGCAGGGGGAGACCCAGTACTTC.

With respect to this clonotype: This sequence may be a read error, since a much larger clone differs from it by one base. The CDR3 is CAGSQDGTNEKLFF. In DNA, the CDR3 is TGTGCCGGCAGCCAGGACGGGACTAATGAAAAACTGTTTTTT. V is TRBV7-9 and J is TRBJ1-4; no firm D call. CDR1 and CDR2 (germline): SEHNR, FQNEAQ (reference sequence). The CDR3 is 14 residues long.

In its sample, this clonotype was seen a few times. This chain connects TRBV7-3 to TRBJ2-5; no clear D gene. Germline loops: CDR1 SGHTA, CDR2 FQGTGA. The V gene lost 2 bases and the J gene lost 3 bases, with 7 bases spanning the gap. This CDR3 has 13 amino acids. The CDR3 reads CASSLPEEETQYF. The CDR3 region has the DNA TGTGCCAGCAGCTTACCAGAAGAAGAGACCCAGTACTTC.

The CDR3 sequence: CASSYSPYNEQFF. CDR3 sequence (DNA): TGTGCCAGCAGTTACTCCCCTTACAATGAGCAGTTCTTC. The chain has TRBV6-5 and TRBJ2-1; D ambiguous. The germline CDR1 and CDR2 sequences are MNHEY and SVGAGI. With 0 bases removed from V and 4 bases from J, the gap between germline ends came to 4 bases. There are 13 residues in the CDR3.

The chain links TRBV7-6 to TRBJ2-2; no clear D gene. CDR3 length equals 14 residues. V was shortened by 5 bases and J by 6 bases, with 13 bases between the two germline ends. Germline CDR1 reads SGHVS; CDR2 reads FNYEAQ. This CDR3 is CASSPDNGPGELFF. The CDR3 coding sequence is TGTGCCAGCAGCCCCGACAACGGCCCCGGGGAGCTGTTTTTT.

This clonotype was recorded a few times. The junction shows a germline mismatch at one end, possibly a read error. The chain carries TRBV12-3 or TRBV12-4 and TRBJ1-3; 7 bases map to TRBD1. The CDR3 totals 15 residues. The CDR3 region has the DNA TGTGCTAGCAAACGGGACAGCAGCTCTGGAAACACCATATATTTT. Translated: CASKRDSSSGNTIYF.

The chain uses TRBV7-9 and TRBJ2-1, with 9 bases identical to TRBD2. CDR1 is SEHNR, CDR2 FQNEAQ, per germline (reference sequence). The V and J ends lost 5 bases and 2 bases, in that order; junction bases with no gene match: 7. The CDR3 consists of 16 residues. CDR3 sequence reads: CASSPIAGAAYNEQFF. CDR3 DNA sequence: TGTGCCAGCAGCCCAATAGCGGGGGCTGCCTACAATGAGCAGTTCTTC.

This clonotype was counted ten times or more. The chain is built from TRBV7-2 and TRBJ2-3; D gene unclear. CDR1 is SGHTA and CDR2 is FQGNSA in the germline V gene. The CDR3 consists of 13 residues. The germline V and J ends were trimmed by 2 bases and 6 bases, with 9 bases remaining between them. The CDR3 spells CASSLRVLDTQYF. CDR3 coding DNA: TGTGCCAGCAGCTTAAGGGTCTTGGATACGCAGTATTTT.

This clonotype was observed a few times. The J gene is TRBJ2-2, the V gene TRBV10-3; no clear D. V was trimmed by 6 bases and J by 6 bases, leaving 2 bases between them. This CDR3 is 10 amino acids long. Germline V gene data show CDR1 as ENHRY and CDR2 as SYGVKD. This CDR3 is CAIRAGELFF. For the CDR3, the DNA is TGTGCCATCAGAGCCGGGGAGCTGTTTTTT.

This clonotype showed up just a few times. This chain connects TRBV6-2 or TRBV6-3 to TRBJ1-1; D call uncertain. Germline CDR1 is MNHEY and CDR2 is SVGEGT. With 2 bases removed from V and 11 bases from J, the gap between germline ends came to 21 bases. CDR3 length: 15 residues. The CDR3 protein is CASSYRLRVVEGAFF. Written as DNA, the CDR3 is TGTGCCAGCAGTTACCGTCTGAGAGTGGTGGAGGGCGCTTTCTTT.

The chain recombines TRBV20-1 with TRBJ1-1; TRBD1 agrees at 7 bases. This CDR3 is built from 14 residues. V shed 3 bases, J shed 7 bases, and the junction held 11 bases outside the gene matches. CDR1 DFQATT and CDR2 SNEGSKA come from the germline V gene (reference sequence). The CDR3 region is CSARASGGRGEAFF. The CDR3, as DNA: TGCAGTGCTAGGGCCTCAGGGGGGAGAGGTGAAGCTTTCTTT.

CDR3 in DNA: TGTGCCAGCACCCCAAGGGGAGGGACGAATCAGCCCCAGCATTTT. This encodes CASTPRGGTNQPQHF. The chain recombines TRBV28 with TRBJ1-5; tentatively, D is TRBD1 (5 bases). The CDR3 length is 15 residues. Germline CDR1 is MDHEN and CDR2 is SYDVKM. V lost 7 bases to trimming and J lost 4 bases, with 17 bases between them.

The V call is TRBV12-3 or TRBV12-4, the J call TRBJ2-2; a weak D match, TRBD2 (5 bases). CDR3 length equals 13 residues. Trimming removed 2 bases from V and 7 bases from J, with 8 bases in between. CDR3 nucleotides: TGTGCCAGCAGTTTACGGGGTCGCGGGGAGCTGTTTTTT. Encoded protein: CASSLRGRGELFF.

This clonotype was seen a few times. The CDR3: CASSSPRSLNTEAFF. As DNA, the CDR3 is TGTGCCAGCAGTTCCCCCCGGTCTTTGAACACTGAAGCTTTCTTT. The chain recombines TRBV28 with TRBJ1-1; D is unclear. The CDR3 is 15 amino acids. CDR1 MDHEN and CDR2 SYDVKM come from the germline V gene. The V and J ends lost 4 bases and 0 bases respectively, with 12 bases between them.

The gene calls are TRBV12-3 or TRBV12-4 and TRBJ2-1; 8 bases align to TRBD2. The junction had 10 bases not matched to a gene; V was cut back by 2 bases and J by 10 bases. The CDR3 extends over 15 amino acids. CDR3 in DNA: TGTGCCAGCAGTTTAACCGGGACTAGTTCGTGGGAGCAGTTCTTC. Its protein is CASSLTGTSSWEQFF.

This clonotype appeared a few times. The J gene is TRBJ1-4, the V gene TRBV7-2; 7 positions agree with TRBD1. CDR3 length: 15 amino acids. The junction had 7 bases not matched to a gene; V was cut back by 1 base and J by 8 bases. Germline CDR1 reads SGHTA; CDR2 reads FQGNSA. This chain's CDR3 is CASSLVEGGGEKLFF. Written as DNA, the CDR3 is TGTGCCAGCAGCTTAGTCGAAGGGGGCGGAGAAAAACTGTTTTTT. Complete variable domain (other parts from reference TRBV7-2 and TRBJ1-4): GAGVSQSPSNKVTEKGKDVELRCDPISGHTALYWYRQSLGQGLEFLIYFQGNSAPDKSGLPSDRFSAERTGGSVSTLTIQRTQQEDSAVYLCASSLVEGGGEKLFFGSGTQLSVL.

Comments on this clonotype: A much larger clone differs by one base, so this may be a read error. This chain connects TRBV27 to TRBJ1-2, with 12 bases matching TRBD1. The CDR3 totals 15 residues. Germline V gene data show CDR1 as MNHEY and CDR2 as SMNVEV (reference sequence). The CDR3 sequence: CVSSPGTGGAYGYTF. The CDR3 nucleotides read TGTGTCAGCAGTCCGGGGACAGGGGGCGCGTATGGCTACACCTTC.

Regarding this clonotype: A much more abundant neighbour one base away suggests this may be a read error. The chain has TRBV11-2 and TRBJ2-3; possibly TRBD2 for D (6 bases). This CDR3 comprises 17 residues. Trimming removed 0 bases at V and 3 bases at J, with 16 bases between. CDR1 SGHAT and CDR2 FQNNGV come from the germline V gene. CDR3 in amino acids: CASSLELVGGTTDTQYF. The CDR3, as DNA: TGTGCCAGCAGCTTAGAACTAGTGGGGGGTACAACAGATACGCAGTATTTT.

This chain connects TRBV12-5 to TRBJ2-3, with a weak D call TRBD2 (6 bases). There are 19 residues in the CDR3. V lost 6 bases and J lost 1, with 26 bases in between. Germline loops: CDR1 LGHNT, CDR2 FRNRAP. The CDR3 DNA reads TGTGCTAGTGGCTTTCAGGACGGTCAGGGACTCCCTCGCACAGATACGCAGTATTTT. Translation gives CASGFQDGQGLPRTDTQYF.